This T cell receptor beta chain was retrieved from a study of shared T cell receptors in the human thymus. Per the germline V gene, CDR1 is MNHNS and CDR2 is SASEGT. V gave up 7 bases and J gave up 9 bases, with 18 bases separating them. The CDR3 is 13 amino acids. The table came from immunoSEQ multiplex PCR; TCRdb's copy has only in-frame clones and leaves some out. The sample lists 700,000 to 750,000 clones, approximately 83% occurring once. This sample also appeared in a second study, on human thymus T cells. That source notes: Corrective cardiac surgery supplied the resected thymus tissue. In thymic and blood repertoires alike, V and J usage looked biased.

This TCR came from a girl under three years old with a congenital heart defect. The rearrangement uses TRBV6-1 and TRBJ1-2; possibly TRBD1 for D (5 bases). Sequencing was carried out using thymocytes. The CDR3 nucleotides read TGTGCCAGCACCGAAGCTAGGGGACTAAGCTACACCTTC. As protein: CASTEARGLSYTF.